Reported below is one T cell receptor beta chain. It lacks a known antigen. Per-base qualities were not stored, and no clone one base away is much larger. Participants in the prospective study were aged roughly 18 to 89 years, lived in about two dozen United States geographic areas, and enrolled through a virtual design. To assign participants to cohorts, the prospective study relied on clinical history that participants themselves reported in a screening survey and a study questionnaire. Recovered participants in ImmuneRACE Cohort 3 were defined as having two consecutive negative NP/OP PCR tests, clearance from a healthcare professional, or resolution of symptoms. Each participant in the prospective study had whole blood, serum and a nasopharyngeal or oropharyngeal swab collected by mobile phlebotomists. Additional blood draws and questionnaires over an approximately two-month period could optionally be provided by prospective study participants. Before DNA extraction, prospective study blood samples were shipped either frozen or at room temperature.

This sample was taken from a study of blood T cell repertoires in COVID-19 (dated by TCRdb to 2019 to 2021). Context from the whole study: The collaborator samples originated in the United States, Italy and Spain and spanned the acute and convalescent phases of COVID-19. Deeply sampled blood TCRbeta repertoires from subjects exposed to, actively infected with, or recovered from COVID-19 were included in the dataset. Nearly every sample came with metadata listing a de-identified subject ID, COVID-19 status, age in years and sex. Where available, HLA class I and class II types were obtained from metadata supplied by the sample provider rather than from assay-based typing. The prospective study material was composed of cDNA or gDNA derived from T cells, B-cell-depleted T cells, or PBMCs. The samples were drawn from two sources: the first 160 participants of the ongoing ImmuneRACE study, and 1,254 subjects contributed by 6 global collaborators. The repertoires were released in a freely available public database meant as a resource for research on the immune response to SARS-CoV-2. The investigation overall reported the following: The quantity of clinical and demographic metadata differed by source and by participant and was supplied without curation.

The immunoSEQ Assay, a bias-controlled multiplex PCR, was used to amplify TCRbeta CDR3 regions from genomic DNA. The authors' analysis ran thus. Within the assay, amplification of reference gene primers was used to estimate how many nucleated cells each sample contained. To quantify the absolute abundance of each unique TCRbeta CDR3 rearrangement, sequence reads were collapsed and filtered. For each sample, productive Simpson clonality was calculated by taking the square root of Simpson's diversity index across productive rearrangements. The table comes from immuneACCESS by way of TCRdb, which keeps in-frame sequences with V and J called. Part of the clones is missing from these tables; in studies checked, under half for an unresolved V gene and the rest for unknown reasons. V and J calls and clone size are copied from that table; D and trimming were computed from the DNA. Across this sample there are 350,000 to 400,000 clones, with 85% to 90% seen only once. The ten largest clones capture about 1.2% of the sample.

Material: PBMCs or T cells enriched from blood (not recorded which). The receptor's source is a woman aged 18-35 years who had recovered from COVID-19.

The sequence in DNA is TGTGCCAGCAGCTTAGGGCTAGCTAGGGAGCAGTTCTTC. It translates to CASSLGLAREQFF. This sequence uses TRBV7-3 and TRBJ2-1; TRBD2 might be the D gene, on 5 matching bases. At the junction V is shortened by 2 bases and J by 10 bases, with 12 bases in between. The germline V gene yields SGHTA for CDR1 and FQGTGA for CDR2. Taken from cysteine to phenylalanine, the CDR3 has 13 residues. This entry keeps only the CDR3 DNA: 39 bases, framed from base 1.